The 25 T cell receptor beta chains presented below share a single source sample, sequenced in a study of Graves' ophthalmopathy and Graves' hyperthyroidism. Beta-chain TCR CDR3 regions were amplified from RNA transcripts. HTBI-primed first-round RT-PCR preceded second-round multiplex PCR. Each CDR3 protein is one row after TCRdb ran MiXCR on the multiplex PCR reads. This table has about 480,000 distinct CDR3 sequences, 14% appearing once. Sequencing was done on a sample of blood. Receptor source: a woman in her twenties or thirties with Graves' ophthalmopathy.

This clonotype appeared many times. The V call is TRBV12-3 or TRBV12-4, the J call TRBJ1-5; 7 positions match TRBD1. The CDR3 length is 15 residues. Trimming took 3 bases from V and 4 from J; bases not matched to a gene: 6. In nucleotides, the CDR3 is TGTGCCAGCAGTTTGGGGCAGGGGGATAATCAGCCCCAGCATTTT. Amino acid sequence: CASSLGQGDNQPQHF.

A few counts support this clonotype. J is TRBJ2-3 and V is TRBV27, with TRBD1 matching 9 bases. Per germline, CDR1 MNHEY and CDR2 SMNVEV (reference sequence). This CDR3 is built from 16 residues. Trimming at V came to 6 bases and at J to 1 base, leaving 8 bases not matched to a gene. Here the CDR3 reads CASRDRGSMGTDTQYF. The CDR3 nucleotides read TGTGCCAGCAGAGACAGGGGGTCTATGGGCACAGATACGCAGTATTTT.

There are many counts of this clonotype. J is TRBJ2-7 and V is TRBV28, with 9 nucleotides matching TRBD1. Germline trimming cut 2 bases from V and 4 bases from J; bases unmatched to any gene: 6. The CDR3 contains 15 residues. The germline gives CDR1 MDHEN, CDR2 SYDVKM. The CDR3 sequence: CASSLGNRGRYEQYF. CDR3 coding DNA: TGTGCCAGCAGTTTAGGGAACAGGGGGCGATACGAGCAGTACTTC.

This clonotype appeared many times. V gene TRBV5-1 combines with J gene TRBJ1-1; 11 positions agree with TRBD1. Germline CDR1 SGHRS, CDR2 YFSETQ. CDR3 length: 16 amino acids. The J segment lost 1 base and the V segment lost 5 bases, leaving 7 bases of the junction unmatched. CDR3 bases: TGCGCCAGCAGTAGCCGCGGGACAGGGGGGAACACTGAAGCTTTCTTT. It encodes CASSSRGTGGNTEAFF.

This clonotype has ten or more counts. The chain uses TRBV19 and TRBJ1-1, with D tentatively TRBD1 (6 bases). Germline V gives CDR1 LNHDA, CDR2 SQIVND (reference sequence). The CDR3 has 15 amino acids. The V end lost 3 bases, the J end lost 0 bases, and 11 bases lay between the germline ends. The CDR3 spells CASSIAGTMNTEAFF. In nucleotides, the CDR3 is TGTGCCAGTAGTATTGCAGGGACAATGAACACTGAAGCTTTCTTT.

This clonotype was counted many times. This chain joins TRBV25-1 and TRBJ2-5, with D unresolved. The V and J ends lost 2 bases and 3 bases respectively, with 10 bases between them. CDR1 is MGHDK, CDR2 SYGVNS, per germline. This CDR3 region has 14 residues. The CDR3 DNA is TGTGCCAGCAGTGAACCCGAACAGAAAGAGACCCAGTACTTC. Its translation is CASSEPEQKETQYF.

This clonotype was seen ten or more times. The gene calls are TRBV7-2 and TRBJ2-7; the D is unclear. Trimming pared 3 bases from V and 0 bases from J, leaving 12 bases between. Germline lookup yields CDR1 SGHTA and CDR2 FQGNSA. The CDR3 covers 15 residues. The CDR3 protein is CASSFVSYDSYEQYF. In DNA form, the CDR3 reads TGTGCCAGCAGCTTCGTTAGCTACGACTCCTACGAGCAGTACTTC.

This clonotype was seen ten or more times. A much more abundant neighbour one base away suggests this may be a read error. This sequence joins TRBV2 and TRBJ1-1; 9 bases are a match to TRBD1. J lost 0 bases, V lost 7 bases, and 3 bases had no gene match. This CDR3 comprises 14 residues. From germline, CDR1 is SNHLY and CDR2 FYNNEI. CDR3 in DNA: TGTGCCAGCAACAACAGGGGGCTGAACACTGAAGCTTTCTTT. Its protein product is CASNNRGLNTEAFF.

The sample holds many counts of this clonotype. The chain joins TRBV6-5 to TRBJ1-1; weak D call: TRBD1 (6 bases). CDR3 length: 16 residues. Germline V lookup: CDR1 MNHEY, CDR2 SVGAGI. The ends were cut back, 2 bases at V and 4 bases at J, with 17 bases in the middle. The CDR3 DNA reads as TGTGCCAGCAGTTACGGCGGTACAGGGTGGGGCACTGAAGCTTTCTTT. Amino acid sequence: CASSYGGTGWGTEAFF.

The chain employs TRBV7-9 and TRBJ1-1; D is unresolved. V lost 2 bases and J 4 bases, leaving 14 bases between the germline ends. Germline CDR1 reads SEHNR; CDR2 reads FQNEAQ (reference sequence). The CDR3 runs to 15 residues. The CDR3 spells CASSLLTPAGTEAFF. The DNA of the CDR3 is TGTGCCAGCAGCTTATTAACCCCGGCGGGCACTGAAGCTTTCTTT.

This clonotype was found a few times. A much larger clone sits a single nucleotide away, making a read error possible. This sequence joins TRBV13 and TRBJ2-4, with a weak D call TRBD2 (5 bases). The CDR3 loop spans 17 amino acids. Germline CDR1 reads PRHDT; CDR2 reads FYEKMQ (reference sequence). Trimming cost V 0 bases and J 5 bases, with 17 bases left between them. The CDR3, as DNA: TGTGCCAGCAGCTTAGGCTGGCGGGTAATGTCCGAAAACATTCAGTACTTC. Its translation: CASSLGWRVMSENIQYF.

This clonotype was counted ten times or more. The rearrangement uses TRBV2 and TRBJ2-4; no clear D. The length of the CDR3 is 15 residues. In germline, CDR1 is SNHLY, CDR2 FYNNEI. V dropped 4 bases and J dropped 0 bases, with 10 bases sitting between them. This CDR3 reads CASSGRALAKNIQYF. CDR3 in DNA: TGTGCCAGCAGTGGCCGGGCTCTAGCCAAAAACATTCAGTACTTC.

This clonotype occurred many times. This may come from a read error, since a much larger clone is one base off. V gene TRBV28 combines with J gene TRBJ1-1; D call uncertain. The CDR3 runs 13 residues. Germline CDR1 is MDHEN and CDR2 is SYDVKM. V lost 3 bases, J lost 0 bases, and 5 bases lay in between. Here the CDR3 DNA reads TGTGCCAGCAGTTTTGTCATGAACACTGAAGCTTTCTTT. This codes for CASSFVMNTEAFF. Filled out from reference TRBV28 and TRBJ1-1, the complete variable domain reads DVKVTQSSRYLVKRTGEKVFLECVQDMDHENMFWYRQDPGLGLRLIYFSYDVKMKEKGDIPEGYSVSREKKERFSLILESASTNQTSMYLCASSFVMNTEAFFGQGTRLTVV.

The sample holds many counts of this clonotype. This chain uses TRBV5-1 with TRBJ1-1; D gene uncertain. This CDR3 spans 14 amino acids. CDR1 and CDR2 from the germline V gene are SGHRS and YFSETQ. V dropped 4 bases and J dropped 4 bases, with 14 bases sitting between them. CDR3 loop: CASSTDWGGTEAFF. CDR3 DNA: TGCGCCAGCAGCACGGATTGGGGTGGCACTGAAGCTTTCTTT.

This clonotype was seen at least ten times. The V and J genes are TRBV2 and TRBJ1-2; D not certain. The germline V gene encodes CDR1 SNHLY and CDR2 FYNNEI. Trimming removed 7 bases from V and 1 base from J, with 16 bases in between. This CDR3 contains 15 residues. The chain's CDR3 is CASTKGRTNNYGYTF. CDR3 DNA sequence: TGTGCCAGCACCAAAGGCCGTACTAATAACTATGGCTACACCTTC.

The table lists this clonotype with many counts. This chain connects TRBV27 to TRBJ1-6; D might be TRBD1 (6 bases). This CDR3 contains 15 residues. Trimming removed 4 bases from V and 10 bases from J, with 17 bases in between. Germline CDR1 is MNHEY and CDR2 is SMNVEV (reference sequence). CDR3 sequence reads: CASSSMGAGGSPLHF. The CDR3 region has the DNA TGTGCCAGCAGTTCTATGGGGGCAGGAGGATCACCCCTCCACTTT.

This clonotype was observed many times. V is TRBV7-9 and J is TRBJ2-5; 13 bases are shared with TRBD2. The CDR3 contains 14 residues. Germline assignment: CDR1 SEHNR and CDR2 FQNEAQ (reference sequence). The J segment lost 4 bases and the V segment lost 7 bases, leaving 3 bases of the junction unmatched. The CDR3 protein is CASTRTSGRETQYF. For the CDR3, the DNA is TGTGCCAGCACCCGGACTAGCGGGAGAGAGACCCAGTACTTC.

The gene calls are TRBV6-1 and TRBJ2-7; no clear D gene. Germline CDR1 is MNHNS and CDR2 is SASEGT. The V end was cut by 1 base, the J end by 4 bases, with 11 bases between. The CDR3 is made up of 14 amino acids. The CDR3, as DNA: TGTGCCAGCAGTGAAGAGCTACCAAGGTACGAGCAGTACTTC. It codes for CASSEELPRYEQYF.

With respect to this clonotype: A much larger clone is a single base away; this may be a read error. This CDR3 is CASASGGTQDF. Here the CDR3 DNA reads TGTGCCTCCGCATCCGGGGGGACCCAGGACTTC. The chain couples TRBV12-3 or TRBV12-4 to TRBJ2-5, with 7 bases matching TRBD2. This CDR3 has 11 residues.

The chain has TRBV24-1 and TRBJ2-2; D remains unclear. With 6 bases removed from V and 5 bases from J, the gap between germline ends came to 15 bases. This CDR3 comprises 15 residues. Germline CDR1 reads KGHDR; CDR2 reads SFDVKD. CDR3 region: CATSPAGVETGELFF. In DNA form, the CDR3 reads TGTGCCACCAGTCCGGCAGGCGTCGAGACCGGGGAGCTGTTTTTT.

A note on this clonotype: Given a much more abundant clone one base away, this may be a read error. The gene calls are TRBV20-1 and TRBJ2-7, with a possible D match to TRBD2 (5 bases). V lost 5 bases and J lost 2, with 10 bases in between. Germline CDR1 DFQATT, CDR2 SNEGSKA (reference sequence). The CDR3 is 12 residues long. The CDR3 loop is CSAWVGTYEQYF. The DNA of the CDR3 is TGCAGTGCTTGGGTCGGGACCTACGAGCAGTACTTC.

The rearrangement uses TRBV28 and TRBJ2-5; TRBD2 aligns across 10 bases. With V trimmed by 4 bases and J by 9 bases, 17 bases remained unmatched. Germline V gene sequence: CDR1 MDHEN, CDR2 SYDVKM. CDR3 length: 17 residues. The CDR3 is CASSYQRGGPTSGAQYF. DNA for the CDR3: TGTGCCAGCAGTTACCAGCGGGGGGGCCCAACCTCGGGGGCCCAGTACTTC.

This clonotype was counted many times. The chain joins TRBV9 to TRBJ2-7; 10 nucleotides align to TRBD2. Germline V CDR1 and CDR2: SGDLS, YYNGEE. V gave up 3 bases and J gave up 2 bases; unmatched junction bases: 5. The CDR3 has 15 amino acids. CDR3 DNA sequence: TGTGCCAGCAGCGCCGGACTAGCGGTAACCTACGAGCAGTACTTC. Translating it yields CASSAGLAVTYEQYF.

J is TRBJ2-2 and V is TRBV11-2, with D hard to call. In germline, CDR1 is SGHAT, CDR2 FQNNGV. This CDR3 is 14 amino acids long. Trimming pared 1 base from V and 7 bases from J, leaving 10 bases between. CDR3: CASSLVLPFGELFF. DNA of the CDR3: TGTGCCAGCAGCTTAGTTCTTCCCTTCGGGGAGCTGTTTTTT. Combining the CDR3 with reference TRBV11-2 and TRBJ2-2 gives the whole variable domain EAGVAQSPRYKIIEKRQSVAFWCNPISGHATLYWYQQILGQGPKLLIQFQNNGVVDDSQLPKDRFSAERLKGVDSTLKIQPAKLEDSAVYLCASSLVLPFGELFFGEGSRLTVL.

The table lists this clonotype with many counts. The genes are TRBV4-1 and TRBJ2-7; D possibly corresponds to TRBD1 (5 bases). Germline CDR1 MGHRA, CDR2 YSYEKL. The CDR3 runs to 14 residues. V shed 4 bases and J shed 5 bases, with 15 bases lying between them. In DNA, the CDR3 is TGCGCCAGCAGCCGCCTTGGGGCTTTCAACGAGCAGTACTTC. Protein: CASSRLGAFNEQYF.